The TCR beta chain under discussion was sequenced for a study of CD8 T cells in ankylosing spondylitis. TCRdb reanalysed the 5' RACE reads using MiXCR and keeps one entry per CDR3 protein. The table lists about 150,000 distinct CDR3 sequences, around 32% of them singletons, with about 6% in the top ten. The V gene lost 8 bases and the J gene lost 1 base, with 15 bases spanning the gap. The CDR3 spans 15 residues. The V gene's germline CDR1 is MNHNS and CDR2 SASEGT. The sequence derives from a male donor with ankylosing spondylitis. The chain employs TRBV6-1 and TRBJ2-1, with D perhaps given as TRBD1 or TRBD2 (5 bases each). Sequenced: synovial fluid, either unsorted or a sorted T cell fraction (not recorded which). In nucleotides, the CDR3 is TGTGCCAGCCACCAGACGGGACCTTCCTACAATGAGCAGTTCTTC. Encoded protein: CASHQTGPSYNEQFF.